This T cell receptor beta chain stems from a study of T cells in Graves' hyperthyroidism and ophthalmopathy. Points from the study as a whole: Most clonotypes that expanded in the thyroid above 0.001 also showed up in blood.

The CDR3 is 19 residues long. In the case of this clonotype: What it binds is unknown.

RNA transcripts were the template for amplifying TCR beta CDR3 regions. Primed by the HTBI set, a first-round RT-PCR was run on the TCR CDR3. Using its own MiXCR run on the multiplex PCR reads, TCRdb lists one record per CDR3 protein. The profile shows hundreds of thousands of distinct CDR3 sequences, 14% to 15% of them singletons. The receptor was isolated from a woman aged 40-49 years with Graves' ophthalmopathy. Material: blood. The chain uses TRBV8-2 and TRBJ2-7; the table calls TRBD2, which could not be checked here. TRBV8-2 is a recognized pseudogene. The CDR3 reads CGSAQQMGHSLASSYEQYF. CDR3 in DNA: TGTGGCAGCGCCCAACAGATGGGACACTCACTAGCGTCTTCCTACGAGCAGTACTTC.